These 30 T cell receptor beta chains share one sample of origin, sequenced in a study of shared T cell receptors in the human thymus. TCRdb's table, derived via immunoSEQ multiplex PCR, lists solely in-frame clones and lacks some. The table has some 720,000 clones, approximately 87% seen once. These data are also associated with another study on human thymus T cells.

What was sequenced was thymocytes. Receptors originate from a boy younger than two with a congenital heart defect.

This chain joins TRBV27 and TRBJ2-7; 9 bases fit TRBD1. Germline V CDR1 and CDR2: MNHEY, SMNVEV (reference sequence). With 3 bases clipped from V and 5 bases from J, the junction kept 5 bases outside the gene matches. This CDR3 spans 14 amino acids. The CDR3 loop reads CASSFGTGQDEQYF. In nucleotides, the CDR3 is TGTGCCAGCAGTTTCGGGACAGGGCAAGACGAGCAGTACTTC.

The V and J genes are TRBV11-3 and TRBJ1-1; D unresolved. Germline V gene lookup returns CDR1 SGHNT and CDR2 YENEEA. The CDR3 is 12 residues long. V shed 6 bases and J shed 6 bases, with 11 bases lying between them. The CDR3 sequence is CASSPGPAEAFF. The CDR3 nucleotides read TGTGCCAGCAGTCCTGGGCCAGCTGAAGCTTTCTTT.

This clone came up once. This chain connects TRBV11-3 to TRBJ1-2; TRBD1 agrees at 8 bases. V was pared by 5 bases and J by 7 bases, with 12 bases of the junction left unmatched. The CDR3 covers 15 residues. The germline V gene encodes CDR1 SGHNT and CDR2 YENEEA. CDR3 protein: CASSETGGLIPGYTF. The CDR3 DNA sequence: TGTGCCAGCAGCGAAACAGGGGGATTAATTCCTGGCTACACCTTC.

This chain joins TRBV11-2 and TRBJ2-7; tentatively, D is TRBD2 (6 bases). The V gene lost 5 bases and the J gene lost 0 bases, with 17 bases spanning the gap. This CDR3 has 16 residues. Germline-derived CDR1 and CDR2 are SGHAT and FQNNGV. For the CDR3, the DNA is TGTGCCAGCAGCCCACGACTAGACAAGAGCTCCTACGAGCAGTACTTC. Its protein product is CASSPRLDKSSYEQYF.

With regard to this clone: The identical CDR3 is also encoded by other nucleotide sequences in the sample. V and J are TRBV28 and TRBJ1-4, with D maybe TRBD1 (6 bases). This CDR3 is built from 13 residues. Trimming removed 5 bases from V and 5 bases from J, with 9 bases in between. From germline, CDR1 is MDHEN and CDR2 SYDVKM. The CDR3 sequence is CASSPGQNEKLFF. CDR3 nucleotide sequence: TGTGCCAGCAGTCCTGGACAGAATGAAAAACTGTTTTTT.

V is TRBV4-3 and J is TRBJ2-3, with TRBD2 matching 12 bases. J gave up 4 bases and V 3 bases, and 11 bases lay outside the gene matches. Germline CDR1 reads LGHNA; CDR2 reads YSLEER. The CDR3 loop spans 18 amino acids. The CDR3 nucleotides are TGCGCCAGCAGCCAGGGACTAGCGGGTCGGGTTTATGCAGATACGCAGTATTTT. Amino acid sequence: CASSQGLAGRVYADTQYF.

The rearrangement joins TRBV7-2 to TRBJ2-3; 10 nucleotides agree with TRBD2. The V gene end was trimmed by 5 bases and the J gene end by 7 bases; junction bases not matched to a gene: 12. The germline CDR1 and CDR2 sequences are SGHTA and FQGNSA. There are 16 residues in the CDR3. The DNA of the CDR3 is TGTGCCAGCAGCCCACGGACTAGCGGCCTCTCGTATACGCAGTATTTT. Protein product: CASSPRTSGLSYTQYF.

This clone was detected once. V is TRBV27 and J is TRBJ1-1; TRBD1 aligns across 8 bases. The CDR3 runs to 15 residues. Germline CDR1 reads MNHEY; CDR2 reads SMNVEV (reference sequence). J was trimmed by 2 bases and V by 4 bases; bases with no gene match: 6. CDR3 coding DNA: TGTGCCAGCAGTTCGGACAGGGTTCCCAACACTGAAGCTTTCTTT. This gives the protein CASSSDRVPNTEAFF.

The V gene is TRBV27, the J gene TRBJ1-5; weak D call: TRBD1 (6 bases). The CDR3 extends over 16 amino acids. Trimming cost V 1 base and J 6 bases, with 16 bases left between them. Germline values: CDR1 MNHEY, CDR2 SMNVEV (reference sequence). The CDR3 region has the DNA TGTGCCAGCAGTTTATATGGGGGGCGGGAGGGTCAGCCCCAGCATTTT. Translating it yields CASSLYGGREGQPQHF.

The chain joins TRBV2 to TRBJ2-7, with D tentatively TRBD1 (6 bases). The ends were cut back, 11 bases at V and 1 base at J, with 21 bases in the middle. Looked up from germline, CDR1 is SNHLY and CDR2 is FYNNEI. This CDR3 spans 15 amino acids. This CDR3 reads CAPGEGTTSSYEQYF. The CDR3 DNA follows: TGTGCCCCCGGGGAAGGGACAACGAGTTCCTACGAGCAGTACTTC.

The V gene is TRBV4-3, the J gene TRBJ2-1; 7 bases agree with TRBD2. With V trimmed by 0 bases and J by 4 bases, 21 bases remained unmatched. The CDR3 sequence is 21 residues long. Germline V gene sequence: CDR1 LGHNA, CDR2 YSLEER. The CDR3 loop reads CASSQERAQGGPKGQYNEQFF. The CDR3 DNA follows: TGCGCCAGCAGCCAAGAAAGAGCGCAGGGAGGGCCGAAAGGGCAATACAATGAGCAGTTCTTC.

The genes are TRBV29-1 and TRBJ2-3, with 9 bases fitting TRBD2. This CDR3 has 14 residues. CDR1 is SQVTM, CDR2 ANQGSEA, per germline. J was trimmed by 5 bases and V by 4 bases; bases with no gene match: 7. The CDR3 nucleotides read TGCAGCGTTGTGGTAGCGGGAGTCATAGATACGCAGTATTTT. Translation gives CSVVVAGVIDTQYF.

The chain joins TRBV2 to TRBJ2-3; 11 nucleotides align to TRBD1. The junction had 27 bases not matched to a gene; V was cut back by 2 bases and J by 2 bases. The CDR3 spans 24 residues. Germline V gene lookup returns CDR1 SNHLY and CDR2 FYNNEI. The CDR3 region is CASSEIGTGGSIPGREAATDTQYF. The CDR3 nucleotides read TGTGCCAGCAGTGAAATTGGGACAGGGGGTTCGATTCCCGGGCGGGAGGCTGCCACAGATACGCAGTATTTT.

In nucleotides, the CDR3 is TGTGCCAGCAGCGTAGTCGCAGATACGCAGTATTTT. This codes for CASSVVADTQYF. The chain uses TRBV9 and TRBJ2-3, with D uncertain. The CDR3 covers 12 residues. The germline V gene has CDR1 SGDLS and CDR2 YYNGEE. Trimming cost V 0 bases and J 4 bases, with 3 bases left between them.

This clone was observed a handful of times. The chain recombines TRBV28 with TRBJ2-7; TRBD2 is a possible D gene (6 bases). This CDR3 comprises 14 residues. V gave up 2 bases and J gave up 0 bases, with 8 bases separating them. In germline, CDR1 is MDHEN, CDR2 SYDVKM. CDR3 nucleotide sequence: TGTGCCAGCAGTTTAACTAGCTCCTCCTACGAGCAGTACTTC. It encodes CASSLTSSSYEQYF. Using reference TRBV28 and TRBJ2-7 for the parts outside the CDR3, the full variable domain is DVKVTQSSRYLVKRTGEKVFLECVQDMDHENMFWYRQDPGLGLRLIYFSYDVKMKEKGDIPEGYSVSREKKERFSLILESASTNQTSMYLCASSLTSSSYEQYFGPGTRLTVT.

This clone was picked up a small number of times. This chain connects TRBV5-6 to TRBJ1-1; 7 bases match TRBD1. Germline-derived CDR1 and CDR2 are SGHDT and YYEEEE. V lost 0 bases, J lost 3 bases, and 5 bases stayed unmatched. The CDR3 is made up of 15 amino acids. The CDR3 DNA follows: TGTGCCAGCAGCTTGGGAGGGGGCGTGGACACTGAAGCTTTCTTT. This translates into CASSLGGGVDTEAFF.

The chain has TRBV2 and TRBJ2-7; 7 positions agree with TRBD1. From germline, CDR1 is SNHLY and CDR2 FYNNEI. Trimming removed 6 bases from V and 3 bases from J; junction bases left unmatched: 11. This CDR3 contains 15 residues. The CDR3 DNA is TGTGCCAGCAGGGGTTCGGGACAGTCTTTCTACGAGCAGTACTTC. It codes for CASRGSGQSFYEQYF.

This rearrangement joins TRBV5-5 to TRBJ2-5; TRBD1 might be the D (6 bases). Germline assignment: CDR1 SGHKS and CDR2 YYEKEE (reference sequence). The CDR3 sequence is 16 residues long. V dropped 5 bases and J dropped 1 base, with 18 bases sitting between them. The CDR3 DNA reads TGTGCCAGCAGTTGGGGGCCCCGGGCCCTCCAAGAGACCCAGTACTTC. Residues: CASSWGPRALQETQYF. The whole variable domain, remainder taken from reference TRBV5-5 and TRBJ2-5, is DAGVTQSPTHLIKTRGQQVTLRCSPISGHKSVSWYQQVLGQGPQFIFQYYEKEERGRGNFPDRFSARQFPNYSSELNVNALLLGDSALYLCASSWGPRALQETQYFGPGTRLLVL.

The chain links TRBV2 to TRBJ2-7, with 9 bases identical to TRBD2. The length of the CDR3 is 17 residues. Unmatched junction bases numbered 18, after V lost 5 bases and J lost 7 bases. In germline, CDR1 is SNHLY, CDR2 FYNNEI. CDR3 sequence (DNA): TGTGCCAGCAGTCCAATAGCGGGAGTCCCCCCGTTGGGGGAGCAGTACTTC. Translated, it gives CASSPIAGVPPLGEQYF.

A single count supports this clone. The V and J genes are TRBV5-3 and TRBJ1-5; no definite D call. TRBV5-3 is filed as an ORF, its function uncertain. Trimming cost V 5 bases and J 3 bases, with 18 bases left between them. The CDR3 length is 16 residues. CDR3 region: CARRTPGVSDNQPQHF. CDR3 in DNA: TGTGCCAGAAGGACCCCGGGAGTGTCGGACAATCAGCCCCAGCATTTT.

The DNA for the CDR3 is TGTGCCAGCTCACCACCGCAGATGAACGAGCAGTACTTC. Its translation is CASSPPQMNEQYF. The chain combines TRBV18 with TRBJ2-7; D not resolved. This CDR3 is 13 amino acids long. Germline V gene data show CDR1 as KGHSH and CDR2 as LQKENI. Trimming stripped 0 bases from V and 5 bases from J, with 8 bases between.

The CDR3 here is CASTGTSGPFGDTQYF. The CDR3 nucleotides are TGCGCCAGCACTGGGACTAGCGGGCCCTTTGGTGATACGCAGTATTTT. The V call is TRBV10-2, the J call TRBJ2-3, with TRBD2 identical over 12 bases. Germline CDR1 WSHSY, CDR2 SAAADI. This CDR3 contains 16 residues. Losses at the gene ends were 7 bases for V and 6 bases for J; bases not matched to a gene: 11.

The rearrangement links TRBV27 to TRBJ1-4; no firm D call. Germline values: CDR1 MNHEY, CDR2 SMNVEV (reference sequence). With 4 bases removed from V and 0 bases from J, the gap between germline ends came to 9 bases. This CDR3 region has 15 residues. CDR3 sequence: CASSSRPTTNEKLFF. CDR3 nucleotides: TGTGCCAGCAGTTCCAGGCCCACAACTAATGAAAAACTGTTTTTT.

This clone was found once. The CDR3 sequence: CASTLSTDTQYF. The CDR3 bases are TGTGCCAGCACTCTATCCACAGATACGCAGTATTTT. The rearrangement joins TRBV11-3 to TRBJ2-3; D call uncertain. The CDR3 contains 12 residues. Germline loops: CDR1 SGHNT, CDR2 YENEEA. The V and J ends lost 7 bases and 2 bases respectively, with 7 bases between them.

The gene calls are TRBV14 and TRBJ2-7, with 8 bases fitting TRBD1. With V trimmed by 0 bases and J by 7 bases, 8 bases remained unmatched. CDR3 length equals 15 residues. Germline CDR1 and CDR2: SGHDN and FVKESK. CDR3 DNA: TGTGCCAGCAGCCAAGACCCCAGGGGGCCGGAGGAGCAGTACTTC. It is translated as CASSQDPRGPEEQYF.

This chain links TRBV10-3 with TRBJ2-7, with 7 bases matching TRBD2. V lost 0 bases and J lost 4; bases outside the gene matches: 9. Germline CDR1 is ENHRY and CDR2 is SYGVKD. The CDR3 totals 16 residues. The CDR3 DNA is TGTGCCATCAGTGAGTCGGGAGGGATCCATTCTTACGAGCAGTACTTC. Translating gives CAISESGGIHSYEQYF.

The gene calls are TRBV14 and TRBJ2-7; tentatively, D is TRBD1 (5 bases). Germline V lookup: CDR1 SGHDN, CDR2 FVKESK. CDR3 size: 17 residues. The V end was cut by 0 bases, the J end by 7 bases, with 22 bases between. This CDR3 reads CASSQDRKGRSPWEQYF. The CDR3 DNA follows: TGTGCCAGCAGCCAAGATCGCAAGGGGCGGAGCCCTTGGGAGCAGTACTTC.

The genes are TRBV7-4 and TRBJ2-5, with D possibly TRBD2 on 6 matching bases. The V gene's germline CDR1 is SGHVT and CDR2 SQSDAQ. Trimming pared 2 bases from V and 0 bases from J, leaving 22 bases between. The CDR3 runs to 19 residues. CDR3 coding DNA: TGTGCCAGCAGCTTATTCGACCGGCCTATAGCGGAGGACCAAGAGACCCAGTACTTC. This encodes CASSLFDRPIAEDQETQYF.

The chain couples TRBV7-9 to TRBJ2-7, with 7 bases fitting TRBD2. Germline V gene lookup returns CDR1 SEHNR and CDR2 FQNEAQ (reference sequence). J lost 2 bases, V lost 5 bases, and 9 bases had no gene match. This CDR3 region has 15 residues. CDR3 nucleotide sequence: TGTGCCAGCAGCGCCGCCGGGCTAGCGGCCTACGAGCAGTACTTC. The encoded protein is CASSAAGLAAYEQYF. The full variable domain, with the rest looked up from reference TRBV7-9 and TRBJ2-7, is DTGVSQNPRHKITKRGQNVTFRCDPISEHNRLYWYRQTLGQGPEFLTYFQNEAQLEKSRLLSDRFSAERPKGSFSTLEIQRTEQGDSAMYLCASSAAGLAAYEQYFGPGTRLTVT.

The chain joins TRBV6-1 to TRBJ2-1, with TRBD2 as a possible D gene (7 bases). Germline V CDR1 and CDR2: MNHNS, SASEGT. V shed 6 bases and J shed 5 bases, with 17 bases lying between them. The CDR3 totals 15 residues. CDR3 coding DNA: TGTGCCAGCAGGCTTAGGGGGGAGGGCAACAATGAGCAGTTCTTC. As protein: CASRLRGEGNNEQFF.